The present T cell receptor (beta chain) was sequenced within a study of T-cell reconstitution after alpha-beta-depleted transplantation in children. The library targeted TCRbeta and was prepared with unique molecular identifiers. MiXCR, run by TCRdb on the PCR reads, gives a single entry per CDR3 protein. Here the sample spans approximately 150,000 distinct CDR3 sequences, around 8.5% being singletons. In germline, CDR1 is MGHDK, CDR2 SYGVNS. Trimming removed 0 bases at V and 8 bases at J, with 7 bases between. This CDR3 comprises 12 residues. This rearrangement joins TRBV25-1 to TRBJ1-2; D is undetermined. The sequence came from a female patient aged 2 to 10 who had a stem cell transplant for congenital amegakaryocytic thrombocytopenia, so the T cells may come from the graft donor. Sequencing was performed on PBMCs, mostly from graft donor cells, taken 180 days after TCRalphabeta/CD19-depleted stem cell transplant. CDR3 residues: CASSEYTEGYTF. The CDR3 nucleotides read TGTGCCAGCAGTGAATACACAGAGGGCTACACCTTC.